This TCR beta chain was identified during a study of T cells in women clearing cervical HPV infection. As regards this clone: The read terminates 3 residues before the CDR3 end, so the remaining end is supplied by the germline J gene.

The protocol was immunoSEQ multiplex PCR, while the TCRdb copy is restricted to in-frame clones and leaves out a portion. The sample includes around 9,200 clones. The CDR3 spans 15 residues. With 4 bases clipped from V and 2 bases from J, the junction kept 8 bases outside the gene matches. Germline V CDR1 and CDR2: SGHTS, YDEGEE. V is TRBV5-8 and J is TRBJ2-5; 7 bases match TRBD1. Sequences were obtained from blood buffy coat. The clonotype originates from a woman between 18 and 69 years old with a cervical HPV16 infection that either progressed to CIN3+ or cleared (not recorded which). The CDR3 DNA, read in part, is TGTGCCAGCAGCGTCCTACGACAGGGACAAGAGACC. Translated: CASSVLRQGQET. The CDR3 as a whole reads CASSVLRQGQETQYF.